This TCR beta chain is drawn from a study of a mutant IDH1 vaccine in newly diagnosed glioma. TCRdb keeps only in-frame clones here, not all; method: immunoSEQ multiplex PCR. This repertoire shows 65,000 or so clones, roughly 84% found once; its top ten account for roughly 4%. In its sample, this clone was seen once. Its antigen is undetermined. Germline V gives CDR1 MGHRA, CDR2 YSYEKL. The length of the CDR3 is 14 residues. Trimming pared 5 bases from V and 6 bases from J, leaving 16 bases between. The sample's time point: week 23, last vaccination. Mutant IDH1 20-mer peptide, at 300 ug, made up each vaccine dose, with topical imiquimod.

The TCR was taken from a man aged 30-40 years with glioma. The chain combines TRBV4-1 with TRBJ2-5, with D perhaps TRBD2 (6 bases). The input for sequencing was PBMCs, taken from a glioma patient whose treatment included an IDH1 peptide vaccine. CDR3 sequence reads: CASSDSGIKKTQYF. CDR3 coding DNA: TGCGCCAGCAGCGATAGCGGAATAAAGAAGACCCAGTACTTC.